The 14 T cell receptor beta chains below all came from one sample that was sequenced in a study of response to subunit inactivated influenza vaccine. TCRdb reprocessed the RT-PCR reads with MiXCR, giving one entry per CDR3 protein. The data contain hundreds of thousands of distinct CDR3 sequences, 15% to 19% of them singletons. This material consisted of PBMCs from blood, taken 12 days after vaccination. The source of these receptors is a middle-aged man who received an inactivated influenza vaccine.

This rearrangement joins TRBV6-2 or TRBV6-3 to TRBJ1-6, with no clear D. From germline, CDR1 is MNHEY and CDR2 SVGEGT. This CDR3 region has 18 residues. V was pared by 2 bases and J by 0 bases, with 14 bases between. CDR3 residues: CASSYVVGQSSYNSPLHF. The CDR3 DNA is TGTGCCAGCAGTTACGTGGTCGGGCAGAGCTCCTATAATTCACCCCTCCACTTT.

This clonotype showed up just a few times. CDR3 region: CSVEGSTEAFF. The CDR3 region has the DNA TGCAGCGTTGAGGGCAGCACTGAAGCTTTCTTT. The V call is TRBV29-1, the J call TRBJ1-1, with D unresolved. The CDR3 totals 11 residues. V was pared by 3 bases and J by 4 bases, with 6 bases between. The germline V gene has CDR1 SQVTM and CDR2 ANQGSEA.

The chain employs TRBV2 and TRBJ2-3, with D perhaps assigned TRBD1 or TRBD2 (5 bases each). Trimming took 6 bases from V and 2 from J, leaving 15 bases between them. The CDR3 contains 15 residues. Looked up from germline, CDR1 is SNHLY and CDR2 is FYNNEI. The CDR3 reads CASRGRPRSTDTQYF. The CDR3 bases are TGTGCCAGCAGGGGACGTCCCAGGTCCACAGATACGCAGTATTTT.

This chain uses TRBV10-3 with TRBJ2-3, with 7 bases lining up with TRBD1. V was clipped by 3 bases and J by 1 base; unmatched bases: 4. The germline CDR1 and CDR2 sequences are ENHRY and SYGVKD. This CDR3 region has 15 residues. For the CDR3, the DNA is TGTGCCATCAGTGACTCGACAGGGCGCACAGATACGCAGTATTTT. Its translation: CAISDSTGRTDTQYF.

This clonotype was found a few times. The V gene is TRBV7-2, the J gene TRBJ2-2; D call uncertain. The germline CDR1 and CDR2 sequences are SGHTA and FQGNSA. This CDR3 region has 16 residues. The germline V and J ends were trimmed by 5 bases and 4 bases, with 17 bases remaining between them. CDR3 residues: CASSLNPPSLTGELFF. As DNA, the CDR3 is TGTGCCAGCAGCCTCAACCCTCCATCGCTCACCGGGGAGCTGTTTTTT. Variable domain in full (rest from reference TRBV7-2 and TRBJ2-2): GAGVSQSPSNKVTEKGKDVELRCDPISGHTALYWYRQSLGQGLEFLIYFQGNSAPDKSGLPSDRFSAERTGGSVSTLTIQRTQQEDSAVYLCASSLNPPSLTGELFFGEGSRLTVL.

Many counts were recorded for this clonotype. V and J are TRBV11-2 and TRBJ2-5; 10 bases are a match to TRBD2. Germline V gene lookup returns CDR1 SGHAT and CDR2 FQNNGV. Trimming removed 3 bases from V and 2 bases from J; junction bases left unmatched: 3. There are 15 residues in the CDR3. CDR3 sequence reads: CASSFSGGLQETQYF. As DNA, the CDR3 is TGTGCCAGCAGCTTTAGCGGGGGGCTGCAAGAGACCCAGTACTTC.

In this sample, this clonotype turned up a few times. The chain carries TRBV28 and TRBJ2-2, with D hard to call. With 3 bases removed from V and 7 bases from J, the gap between germline ends came to 12 bases. The CDR3 extends over 14 amino acids. CDR1 MDHEN and CDR2 SYDVKM come from the germline V gene. In DNA form, the CDR3 reads TGTGCCAGCAGTTTTTTGGTGGGCTTCGGGGAGCTGTTTTTT. This encodes CASSFLVGFGELFF.

There are a few counts of this clonotype. The V call is TRBV20-1, the J call TRBJ2-3; D unclear. Trimming removed 3 bases from V and 2 bases from J, with 18 bases in between. Germline V gene lookup returns CDR1 DFQATT and CDR2 SNEGSKA (reference sequence). The CDR3 has 16 residues. The CDR3, as DNA: TGCAGTGCTAGGACTGACGGTGGATCACCCACAGATACGCAGTATTTT. Its translation: CSARTDGGSPTDTQYF.

The chain links TRBV24-1 to TRBJ2-7; the D is unclear. In germline, CDR1 is KGHDR, CDR2 SFDVKD. The CDR3 length is 14 residues. The V gene lost 4 bases and the J gene lost 0 bases, with 9 bases spanning the gap. CDR3 coding DNA: TGTGCCACCAGTGAACAGTACATCTCCTACGAGCAGTACTTC. This sequence encodes CATSEQYISYEQYF.

This clonotype was counted only a few times. The J gene is TRBJ1-6, the V gene TRBV20-1, with D uncertain. This CDR3 spans 14 amino acids. CDR1 is DFQATT, CDR2 SNEGSKA, per germline (reference sequence). The V and J ends lost 0 bases and 5 bases respectively, with 8 bases between them. CDR3 residues: CSARDLIDNSPLHF. Written as DNA, the CDR3 is TGCAGTGCTAGAGACCTTATAGATAATTCACCCCTCCACTTT.

The CDR3 region has the DNA TGTGCCAGCAGCCAAGACCAGGGCACAGATACGCAGTATTTT. As protein: CASSQDQGTDTQYF. The chain carries TRBV4-2 and TRBJ2-3, with D uncertain. The length of the CDR3 is 14 residues. V was clipped by 0 bases and J by 1 base, with 5 bases between them. CDR1 is LGHNA, CDR2 YNFKEQ, per germline.

The chain couples TRBV5-1 to TRBJ2-6; no reliable D call. The CDR3 consists of 17 residues. CDR1 and CDR2 from the germline V gene are SGHRS and YFSETQ. Trimming pared 0 bases from V and 0 bases from J, leaving 10 bases between. The chain's CDR3 is CASSLDSVPSGANVLTF. For the CDR3, the DNA is TGCGCCAGCAGCTTGGACAGCGTCCCCTCTGGGGCCAACGTCCTGACTTTC.

J is TRBJ2-5 and V is TRBV4-2; 7 bases are a match to TRBD2. CDR3 length: 14 residues. Looked up from germline, CDR1 is LGHNA and CDR2 is YNFKEQ. Unmatched junction bases numbered 5, after V lost 3 bases and J lost 4 bases. The CDR3 DNA reads TGTGCCAGCAGCCACCCGGGGGGACGAGAGACCCAGTACTTC. The encoded protein is CASSHPGGRETQYF.

This clonotype was picked up a small number of times. The chain joins TRBV6-1 to TRBJ2-7; possible D gene TRBD1, 6 bases. CDR3 size: 15 residues. V was trimmed by 4 bases and J by 7 bases, leaving 20 bases between them. Germline CDR1 and CDR2: MNHNS and SASEGT. The CDR3 loop reads CASSGPGQTTGEQYF. CDR3 bases: TGTGCCAGCAGTGGCCCGGGACAAACGACGGGAGAGCAGTACTTC.